This TCR beta chain comes out of a study of CD8+ T cells in alopecia areata. At the level of the study: Treated patients were given 5 to 10 mg oral tofacitinib twice daily.

cDNA serving as the sequencing template came from extracted, reverse transcribed RNA. Produced via immunoSEQ multiplex PCR; TCRdb's table is partial and in-frame only. This table has about 200,000 clones, roughly 64% appearing once. Sample treatment: oral pan-JAK inhibitor, 5-10 mg twice daily. V lost 0 bases, J lost 5 bases, and 12 bases lay in between. Germline V lookup: CDR1 SGDLS, CDR2 YYNGEE. This CDR3 spans 14 amino acids. This clone was seen only a few times. This chain uses TRBV9 with TRBJ2-7; D is unresolved. The sequencing used CD4+ T cells sorted from blood, collected at week 24, from a patient treated with tofacitinib. This sequence originates from a human donor with alopecia areata. The CDR3 DNA reads as TGTGCCAGCAGCGTAGCTCAGGCTGGCCACGAGCAGTACTTC. It encodes CASSVAQAGHEQYF.